The 13 T cell receptor beta chains in this list originate from one sample, sequenced in a study of radiotherapy plus CTLA-4 blockade in lung cancer. Sequenced by immunoSEQ multiplex PCR; TCRdb stores in-frame clones only, minus some. The sample holds 30,000 to 40,000 clones; more than 70% are singletons and the top ten take 5% to 6%. Sequencing was performed on peripheral blood, taken from a patient treated with radiotherapy plus ipilimumab. These receptors were collected from a human donor with non-small cell lung cancer who had stable disease on radiotherapy plus ipilimumab.

This sequence joins TRBV9 and TRBJ2-3; 8 bases are a match to TRBD2. V lost 3 bases and J lost 1; bases outside the gene matches: 4. The CDR3 sequence is 15 residues long. In germline, CDR1 is SGDLS, CDR2 YYNGEE. CDR3 region: CASSDSGTGTDTQYF. The CDR3 nucleotides read TGTGCCAGCAGCGATAGCGGGACTGGCACAGATACGCAGTATTTT.

The gene calls are TRBV7-2 and TRBJ1-2; 8 bases match TRBD1. CDR1 is SGHTA, CDR2 FQGNSA, per germline. The CDR3 is 17 residues long. V was clipped by 1 base and J by 3 bases; unmatched bases: 10. The CDR3 sequence is CASSLDSLPGGDYGYTF. In DNA, the CDR3 is TGTGCCAGCAGCTTAGATTCTCTTCCAGGGGGCGACTATGGCTACACCTTC.

About this clone: A read error may produce the germline difference seen at one junction end. The CDR3 loop reads CASSPLGLAGSTGELFF. CDR3 DNA: TGTGCTAGCAGCCCACTGGGACTAGCGGGGAGCACCGGGGAGCTGTTTTTT. This sequence joins TRBV7-7 and TRBJ2-2, with 13 bases that match TRBD2. The CDR3 has 17 amino acids. Germline V CDR1 and CDR2: SSHAT, FNYEAQ (reference sequence).

V is TRBV18 and J is TRBJ2-7, with no clear D. Germline V gives CDR1 KGHSH, CDR2 LQKENI. Trimming removed 0 bases from V and 2 bases from J, with 11 bases in between. The CDR3 spans 15 residues. As DNA, the CDR3 is TGTGCCAGCTCACCACCGGGCTTTTCCCCCTACGAGCAGTACTTC. The encoded protein is CASSPPGFSPYEQYF.

The CDR3 DNA is TGTGCCAGCAGTGAGACGGGGTCGAGGGGACTGTACTTC. Translated: CASSETGSRGLYF. The rearrangement uses TRBV6-1 and TRBJ2-7; tentative D call: TRBD2 (6 bases). This CDR3 has 13 amino acids. V was trimmed by 3 bases and J by 12 bases, leaving 18 bases between them. Germline CDR1 MNHNS, CDR2 SASEGT.

This clone was picked up a small number of times. The V gene is TRBV11-3, the J gene TRBJ2-2; 7 bases are shared with TRBD2. Unmatched junction bases numbered 5, after V lost 3 bases and J lost 4 bases. This CDR3 is built from 15 residues. Germline lookup yields CDR1 SGHNT and CDR2 YENEEA. Written as DNA, the CDR3 is TGTGCCAGCAGCTTGTATCCGGGGGGCACCGGGGAGCTGTTTTTT. It codes for CASSLYPGGTGELFF. Supplemented by reference TRBV11-3 and TRBJ2-2, the full variable domain reads EAGVVQSPRYKIIEKKQPVAFWCNPISGHNTLYWYLQNLGQGPELLIRYENEEAVDDSQLPKDRFSAERLKGVDSTLKIQPAELGDSAVYLCASSLYPGGTGELFFGEGSRLTVL.

The chain combines TRBV19 with TRBJ1-3, with 8 positions matching TRBD1. The CDR3 covers 15 residues. V lost 5 bases, J lost 2 bases, and 5 bases stayed unmatched. In germline, CDR1 is LNHDA, CDR2 SQIVND (reference sequence). The CDR3 region is CASSDTGGAGNTIYF. CDR3 coding DNA: TGTGCCAGTAGTGACACAGGGGGAGCTGGAAACACCATATATTTT.

This chain links TRBV28 with TRBJ1-1; perhaps TRBD1 as D (6 bases). The CDR3 has 14 residues. V lost 2 bases and J 5 bases, leaving 12 bases between the germline ends. Germline CDR1 is MDHEN and CDR2 is SYDVKM. The DNA of the CDR3 is TGTGCCAGCAGTTTAACGGGGGGGCGTACTGAAGCTTTCTTT. Translating gives CASSLTGGRTEAFF.

The chain combines TRBV7-9 with TRBJ2-2, with 8 positions matching TRBD1. Looked up from germline, CDR1 is SEHNR and CDR2 is FQNEAQ (reference sequence). The V segment lost 3 bases and the J segment 4 bases; nucleotides outside the gene matches: 4. The CDR3 runs to 15 residues. CDR3 sequence (DNA): TGTGCCAGCAGCTTTCAGGGGGCGATCACCGGGGAGCTGTTTTTT. This sequence encodes CASSFQGAITGELFF.

The chain couples TRBV7-9 to TRBJ2-5; 11 bases map to TRBD2. The CDR3 length is 17 residues. Germline-derived CDR1 and CDR2 are SEHNR and FQNEAQ (reference sequence). V shed 5 bases, J shed 1 base, and the junction held 9 bases outside the gene matches. The CDR3 nucleotides read TGTGCCAGCAGCGACGATACTAGCGGGGGCACCCAAGAGACCCAGTACTTC. Encoded protein: CASSDDTSGGTQETQYF.

As regards this clone: The same CDR3 can be traced to other DNA sequences in this sample. This chain uses TRBV5-1 with TRBJ2-5; 8 bases are shared with TRBD1. This CDR3 is 14 amino acids long. Germline V gives CDR1 SGHRS, CDR2 YFSETQ. Germline trimming cut 4 bases from V and 2 bases from J; bases unmatched to any gene: 4. Here the CDR3 reads CASSLDRGQETQYF. The CDR3 DNA reads TGCGCCAGCAGCCTCGACAGGGGACAAGAGACCCAGTACTTC.

This chain uses TRBV18 with TRBJ2-2, with D tentatively TRBD2 (7 bases). Germline V gene data show CDR1 as KGHSH and CDR2 as LQKENI. Trimming left V 5 bases short and J 4 bases short, with 11 bases between. The CDR3 has 14 amino acids. The CDR3 sequence is CASSNREGTGELFF. CDR3 nucleotides: TGTGCCAGCTCAAACAGGGAGGGCACCGGGGAGCTGTTTTTT.

The V call is TRBV7-2, the J call TRBJ2-7; D is unresolved. Trimming cost V 1 base and J 1 base, with 11 bases left between them. Germline CDR1 is SGHTA and CDR2 is FQGNSA. The CDR3 is 15 amino acids. Here the CDR3 DNA reads TGTGCCAGCAGCTTAGGTCTCCGACATTCCTACGAGCAGTACTTC. Protein sequence: CASSLGLRHSYEQYF.